The T cell receptor beta chain described here comes from a study of HIV-infected children after antiretroviral therapy interruption. Looking at the study overall: Weeks 0, 12, interruption end (24 or 48), and about 3 years post-study gave interruption-arm samples.

RNA-based 3' RACE libraries used unique molecular identifiers. Each CDR3 protein is one row after TCRdb ran MiXCR on the 3' RACE reads. This table holds about 89,000 distinct CDR3 sequences, approximately 6.9% found once. This clonotype was recorded many times. What it binds is not known. The treatment: PENTA 11 planned treatment interruption arm or continuous ART arm. Sorting from thawed PBMCs isolated naive CD4+ CD45RA+ CD45RO- T cells. Study-level findings and limits: Naive CD4+ Gini coefficient rose by interruption end, suggesting clonal expansion.

The receptor was isolated from a pool of human donors with HIV. The sequencing used CD45RA+ CD4+ T cells from PBMCs, pooled from several time points, collected from a donor given antiretroviral therapy, either interrupted or continuous. Subset in this sample: naive CD4+ CD45RA+ CD45RO- T cells.

CDR3 nucleotides: TGTGCCAGCAGCGCTACGGGACTGTCTAATTCACCCCTCCACTTT. Protein product: CASSATGLSNSPLHF. The genes are TRBV9 and TRBJ1-6; the D gene is possibly TRBD1 (5 bases). Germline CDR1 and CDR2: SGDLS and YYNGEE. The CDR3 is made up of 15 amino acids. Trimming took off 3 bases at V and 6 bases at J, with 13 bases between the two ends.